The present T cell receptor beta chain was sequenced within a study of blood T cell repertoires in COVID-19. CDR3 length: 15 amino acids. Germline lookup yields CDR1 MNHEY and CDR2 SMNVEV (reference sequence). V lost 5 bases and J lost 1, with 12 bases in between. Sequencing was performed with immunoSEQ multiplex PCR; in TCRdb, only in-frame clones are kept and a portion is missing. The sample lists under 150,000 clones; about three quarters were seen once. The chain employs TRBV27 and TRBJ2-1; D is perhaps TRBD1 (6 bases). Sequenced sample: peripheral blood. The source is an elderly man with acute or convalescent COVID-19. CDR3 in amino acids: CASSPQGQSYNEQFF. The CDR3 DNA sequence: TGTGCCAGCAGTCCCCAGGGACAATCCTACAATGAGCAGTTCTTC.